This T cell receptor (beta chain) was captured in a study of spatial heterogeneity in lung cancer (dated by TCRdb to the late 2010s). Regarding the study in general: Beta-chain transcripts were consistently detected in greater numbers than alpha-chain transcripts, which likely reflected higher beta-chain transcript abundance. In the raw uncorrected reads, each unique combination of TCR and UMI appeared more than ten times on average. In non-small cell lung cancer, the study quantitatively compared TCR alpha and beta repertoires across several tumor regions, matched nontumor lung, and blood. Nonsynonymous mutation counts, determined by whole-exome sequencing of tumor tissue, were related to TCR repertoire features. At surgery, both alpha and beta chains were TCR-sequenced in 220 tumor regions, 63 to 80 matched nontumor lung samples and 50 to 60 PBMC samples. General conclusions and limits of the study: Ubiquitous expanded tumor TCRs showed up in blood more often at tumor resection than at routine follow-up. Confirming at a functional level the hypothesis that regional TCRs recognize regional mutations was considered to require additional single-cell paired TCR alpha and beta sequencing.

Reading the label with the study, this specimen's time point is: sample taken at primary tumor resection. Without any cell sorting, TCR sequencing was performed on whole RNA extracted either from tumor and nontumor lung tissue or from cryopreserved PBMC samples. The donors were 70 or so patients from the lung TRACERx cohort who had early-stage, untreated non-small cell lung cancer. Only patients for whom sufficient RNA was available from at least two tumor regions were selected for TCR sequencing. Preparation of the library involved 5' RACE. For sequencing, a NextSeq 500 was employed. The TCR library protocol attached a unique molecular identifier to each TCR cDNA molecule to allow correction of PCR and sequencing errors. The paper's processing steps were these. Decombinator tools were used for TCR identification, UMI-based error correction and CDR3 extraction. Expanded TCRs were defined as those above a frequency of 2 per 1,000, corresponding to the top 1% of the tumor frequency distribution. Each repertoire was subsampled 100 times to 5,000 TCRs, after which Renyi diversity was computed with the R vegan package. CDR3 similarity networks were built from amino acid triplet string-kernel similarity, connecting CDR3s with pairwise similarity above 0.82. The public reads were reanalyzed by TCRdb: fastp trimming at Q25, MiXCR alignment, in-frame beta chains only. Records with the same CDR3 protein are collapsed into one entry carrying the most frequent genes and DNA. The V and J calls come from TCRdb's annotation, not from the publication. The table for this sample lists 40,000 to 50,000 distinct CDR3 sequences; around 7.6% of them were counted only once. In total, the top ten clones hold about 13% of the sample.

The sample holds a few counts of this clonotype. It lacks a known antigen. No quality values exist for individual bases; no much larger clone is one base distant. After removal of 0 bases from V and 2 bases from J, the junction retains 7 bases not matched to a gene. There are 16 amino acids in the CDR3, from cysteine to phenylalanine inclusive. Only the CDR3 part of the read is kept: 48 bases, read in frame from the first base. The germline V gene gives CDR1 as LGHNA and CDR2 as YNFKEQ. This receptor chain uses TRBV4-2 and TRBJ2-7; 7 nucleotides in the junction match TRBD2. This clonotype originated in a female donor with early-stage non-small cell lung cancer. This sample comprised PBMCs, obtained at surgery. The nucleotide sequence is given as TGTGCCAGCAGCCAAGAGGTGGGGGGGGGAACCTACGAGCAGTACTTC. It encodes CASSQEVGGGTYEQYF.